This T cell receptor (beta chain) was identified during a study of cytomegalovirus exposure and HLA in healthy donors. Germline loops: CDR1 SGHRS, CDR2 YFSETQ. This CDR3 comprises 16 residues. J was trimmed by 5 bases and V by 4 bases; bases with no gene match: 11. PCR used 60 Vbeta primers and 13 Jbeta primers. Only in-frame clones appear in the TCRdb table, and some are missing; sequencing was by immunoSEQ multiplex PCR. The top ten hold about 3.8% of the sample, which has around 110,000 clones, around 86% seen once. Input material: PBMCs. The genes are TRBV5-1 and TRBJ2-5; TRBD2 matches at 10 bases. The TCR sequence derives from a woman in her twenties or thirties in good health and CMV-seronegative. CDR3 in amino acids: CASSPNPGTSDETQYF. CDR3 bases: TGCGCCAGCAGCCCAAACCCGGGGACTAGCGATGAGACCCAGTACTTC.